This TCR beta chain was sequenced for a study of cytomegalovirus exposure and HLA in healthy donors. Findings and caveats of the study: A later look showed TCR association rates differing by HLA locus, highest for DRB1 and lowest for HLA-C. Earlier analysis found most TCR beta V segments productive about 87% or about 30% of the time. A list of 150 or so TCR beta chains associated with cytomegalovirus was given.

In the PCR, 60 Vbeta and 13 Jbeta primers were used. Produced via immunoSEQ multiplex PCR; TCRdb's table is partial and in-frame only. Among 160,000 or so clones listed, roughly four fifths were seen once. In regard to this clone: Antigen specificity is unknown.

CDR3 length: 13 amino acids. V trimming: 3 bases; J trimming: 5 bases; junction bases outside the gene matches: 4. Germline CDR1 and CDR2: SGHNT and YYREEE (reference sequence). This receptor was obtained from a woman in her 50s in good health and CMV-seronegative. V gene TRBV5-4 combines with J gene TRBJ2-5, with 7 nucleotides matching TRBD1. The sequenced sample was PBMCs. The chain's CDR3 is CASSSRGWETQYF. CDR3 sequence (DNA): TGTGCCAGCAGCTCCAGGGGGTGGGAGACCCAGTACTTC.